This T cell receptor beta chain is drawn from a study of regulatory T cells in long-lasting Graves disease. The germline CDR1 and CDR2 sequences are SGHAT and FQNNGV. V gave up 0 bases and J gave up 5 bases, with 13 bases separating them. This CDR3 region has 15 residues. Time point given: newly diagnosed GD, antithyroid drugs for less than 3 months. TCR sequences were obtained from RNA taken from PBMCs. TCR beta libraries were built with iRepertoire HTBI primers and Arm-PCR of CDR3 regions. TCRdb ran MiXCR on the multiplex PCR reads and lists one entry per CDR3 protein. The sample has about 420,000 distinct CDR3 sequences; less than 20% are singletons. This clonotype was detected ten times or more. These data were likewise used in another study, on T cells in Graves' hyperthyroidism and ophthalmopathy. As that report states: Patients aged 18 to 65 had newly diagnosed hyperthyroidism of under 2 months' duration.

The receptor was derived from a young woman with Graves disease. This sample comprised peripheral blood mononuclear cells (PBMCs), obtained at new diagnosis, from a patient treated with antithyroid drugs. This chain links TRBV11-2 with TRBJ1-2, with D uncertain. The CDR3 protein is CASSLDQAHVYGYTF. In nucleotides, the CDR3 is TGTGCCAGCAGCTTAGATCAGGCACATGTGTATGGCTACACCTTC. The whole variable domain, filled in from reference TRBV11-2 and TRBJ1-2, reads EAGVAQSPRYKIIEKRQSVAFWCNPISGHATLYWYQQILGQGPKLLIQFQNNGVVDDSQLPKDRFSAERLKGVDSTLKIQPAKLEDSAVYLCASSLDQAHVYGYTFGSGTRLTVV.